One sample yielded the 14 T cell receptor beta chains listed below, sequenced in a study of T cell responses to AZD1222 COVID-19 vaccine. Only in-frame clones appear in the TCRdb table, and some are missing; sequencing was by immunoSEQ multiplex PCR. The sample holds about 57,000 clones, approximately 83% seen once. The source material was peripheral blood, sampled on day 0 of AZD1222 vaccination. The origin of the receptors is an adult in good health.

The V and J genes are TRBV5-1 and TRBJ2-1, with 7 bases that match TRBD1. This CDR3 has 15 residues. V trimming: 2 bases; J trimming: 1 base; junction bases outside the gene matches: 3. Germline loops: CDR1 SGHRS, CDR2 YFSETQ. The CDR3 bases are TGCGCCAGCAGCTTTACAGGGGAGTCCTACAATGAGCAGTTCTTC. This sequence encodes CASSFTGESYNEQFF. The complete variable domain, with remaining parts taken from reference TRBV5-1 and TRBJ2-1, reads KAGVTQTPRYLIKTRGQQVTLSCSPISGHRSVSWYQQTPGQGLQFLFEYFSETQRNKGNFPGRFSGRQFSNSRSEMNVSTLELGDSALYLCASSFTGESYNEQFFGPGTRLTVL.

This chain uses TRBV12-3 or TRBV12-4 with TRBJ1-6; tentative D call: TRBD1 (6 bases). The V and J ends lost 1 base and 13 bases respectively, with 11 bases between them. This CDR3 is built from 13 residues. CDR3 in amino acids: CASSLGTVEPLHF. CDR3 DNA: TGTGCCAGCAGTTTAGGGACAGTCGAGCCCCTCCACTTT.

V and J are TRBV7-2 and TRBJ1-2; 7 bases map to TRBD1. The CDR3 extends over 15 amino acids. Germline CDR1 and CDR2: SGHTA and FQGNSA. The J segment lost 8 bases and the V segment lost 1 base, leaving 10 bases of the junction unmatched. CDR3 region: CASSLEGDSPWGYTF. For the CDR3, the DNA is TGTGCCAGCAGCTTAGAAGGGGACAGCCCCTGGGGCTACACCTTC.

Only a few counts were recorded for this clone. The chain recombines TRBV11-2 with TRBJ2-1; 8 bases line up with TRBD1. CDR1 and CDR2 from the germline V gene are SGHAT and FQNNGV. The V segment lost 4 bases and the J segment 6 bases; nucleotides outside the gene matches: 8. The CDR3 contains 15 residues. Here the CDR3 reads CASSYLQGVGNEQFF. CDR3 coding DNA: TGTGCCAGCAGCTACTTACAGGGGGTCGGCAATGAGCAGTTCTTC.

This rearrangement joins TRBV7-9 to TRBJ1-1; D unresolved. Germline loops: CDR1 SEHNR, CDR2 FQNEAQ (reference sequence). This CDR3 has 15 residues. The V gene lost 0 bases and the J gene lost 1 base, with 9 bases spanning the gap. The CDR3 spells CASSLAHLTNTEAFF. The CDR3 DNA sequence: TGTGCCAGCAGCTTAGCGCACCTTACGAACACTGAAGCTTTCTTT.

The gene calls are TRBV28 and TRBJ1-3; D may be TRBD1 (5 bases). V gave up 2 bases and J gave up 0 bases, with 17 bases separating them. The CDR3 covers 18 residues. Germline CDR1 reads MDHEN; CDR2 reads SYDVKM. CDR3 sequence: CASSLGGFRGYSGNTIYF. In nucleotides, the CDR3 is TGTGCCAGCAGTTTAGGGGGATTTCGGGGCTACTCTGGAAACACCATATATTTT.

The chain employs TRBV6-2 or TRBV6-3 and TRBJ2-1; 9 bases line up with TRBD2. This CDR3 contains 16 residues. Germline loops: CDR1 MNHEY, CDR2 SVGEGT. J lost 5 bases, V lost 4 bases, and 9 bases had no gene match. In DNA form, the CDR3 reads TGTGCCAGCAGTTCCTTAGCGGGAGTGCGTGACAATGAGCAGTTCTTC. As protein: CASSSLAGVRDNEQFF.

V usage is TRBV6-5 and J usage is TRBJ1-2; the D gene is possibly TRBD1 (6 bases). CDR1 and CDR2 (germline): MNHEY, SVGAGI. V lost 8 bases and J lost 0, with 13 bases in between. This CDR3 has 14 amino acids. CDR3 bases: TGTGCCAGCCGACACAGGGAGACTAACTATGGCTACACCTTC. This encodes CASRHRETNYGYTF.

CDR3 region: CASSFQTGWDEQYF. DNA of the CDR3: TGTGCCAGCAGCTTCCAGACAGGGTGGGACGAGCAGTACTTC. The gene calls are TRBV11-2 and TRBJ2-7; 7 nucleotides line up with TRBD1. V was pared by 3 bases and J by 5 bases, with 7 bases of the junction left unmatched. Germline values: CDR1 SGHAT, CDR2 FQNNGV. The CDR3 extends over 14 amino acids.

The genes are TRBV7-2 and TRBJ1-4; 11 nucleotides align to TRBD1. From germline, CDR1 is SGHTA and CDR2 FQGNSA. The CDR3 loop spans 15 amino acids. V lost 5 bases, J lost 3 bases, and 2 bases stayed unmatched. The CDR3, as DNA: TGTGCCAGCAGCGGACAGGGGGCATCTAATGAAAAACTGTTTTTT. Translated, it gives CASSGQGASNEKLFF.

The chain carries TRBV4-2 and TRBJ1-1; D is unclear. Germline CDR1 LGHNA, CDR2 YNFKEQ. Trimming took off 3 bases at V and 4 bases at J, with 9 bases between the two ends. CDR3 length: 13 residues. The CDR3 region has the DNA TGTGCCAGCAGCCACACGGGTCCCACTGAAGCTTTCTTT. Protein: CASSHTGPTEAFF.

This chain joins TRBV13 and TRBJ2-1; D unresolved. Germline assignment: CDR1 PRHDT and CDR2 FYEKMQ (reference sequence). The germline V and J ends were trimmed by 1 base and 5 bases, with 6 bases remaining between them. The CDR3 is made up of 13 amino acids. CDR3 DNA sequence: TGTGCCAGCAGCTTAGACTACCACAATGAGCAGTTCTTC. Protein product: CASSLDYHNEQFF. Full variable domain (outside the CDR3, taken from reference TRBV13 and TRBJ2-1): AAGVIQSPRHLIKEKRETATLKCYPIPRHDTVYWYQQGPGQDPQFLISFYEKMQSDKGSIPDRFSAQQFSDYHSELNMSSLELGDSALYFCASSLDYHNEQFFGPGTRLTVL.

The sample holds one count of this clone. This chain links TRBV6-1 with TRBJ1-2; D possibly corresponds to TRBD1 (6 bases). The V and J ends lost 2 bases and 2 bases respectively, with 12 bases between them. CDR3 length equals 15 residues. In germline, CDR1 is MNHNS, CDR2 SASEGT. The CDR3 DNA reads TGTGCCAGCAGTGAAAGAGGGGGGCTCAACTATGGCTACACCTTC. Protein sequence: CASSERGGLNYGYTF.

This rearrangement joins TRBV18 to TRBJ1-1, with unresolved D. Trimming took 3 bases from V and 1 from J, leaving 9 bases between them. Germline CDR1 reads KGHSH; CDR2 reads LQKENI. This CDR3 comprises 14 residues. The CDR3 DNA follows: TGTGCCAGCTCACCTCCTGGGAGGAACACTGAAGCTTTCTTT. Translated: CASSPPGRNTEAFF.